The rows below give T cell receptor beta chains drawn from one sample of a study of blood T cell repertoires in COVID-19. Clones were read by immunoSEQ multiplex PCR, and TCRdb kept only the in-frame ones, dropping some. The sample lists about 23,000 clones, around 88% occurring once. Sequencing was carried out using peripheral blood. These receptors all come from a human donor with acute or convalescent COVID-19. The donor label of this sample is uncertain. CDR3s include the opening cysteine and the closing phenylalanine or tryptophan. Each record gives: V gene, D gene, clone size, J gene, CDR3 protein, CDR3 DNA. A D gene is named only where the DNA matches it firmly. Size is omitted from some rows. Given values are once, few, many or a class for expanded clones.

v_call: TRBV19
d_call: TRBD2
clone_size: NA
j_call: TRBJ2-1
cdr3_aa: CASSLRTRNEQFF
cdr3_nt: TGTGCCAGTTCCCTTCGGACTAGGAATGAGCAGTTCTTC

v_call: TRBV11-2
d_call: NA
clone_size: few
j_call: TRBJ2-1
cdr3_aa: CASSTRDNGIYNEQFF
cdr3_nt: TGTGCCAGCAGCACCCGGGACAACGGGATCTACAATGAGCAGTTCTTC

v_call: TRBV3-1/TRBV3-2
d_call: NA
clone_size: NA
j_call: TRBJ2-7
cdr3_aa: CASSRELYEQYF
cdr3_nt: TGTGCCAGCAGCCGGGAGCTGTACGAGCAGTACTTC

v_call: TRBV5-8
d_call: NA
clone_size: few
j_call: TRBJ1-2
cdr3_aa: CASRDRQYGYTF
cdr3_nt: TGTGCCAGCAGAGATAGACAGTATGGCTACACCTTC

v_call: TRBV12-2
d_call: NA
clone_size: NA
j_call: TRBJ2-1
cdr3_aa: CGSGGDYNEQFF
cdr3_nt: TGTGGAAGCGGGGGGGACTACAATGAGCAGTTCTTC

v_call: TRBV6-2/TRBV6-3
d_call: TRBD1
clone_size: NA
j_call: TRBJ1-2
cdr3_aa: CASSYMQGALANYGYTF
cdr3_nt: TGTGCCAGCAGTTATATGCAGGGGGCGCTGGCTAACTATGGCTACACCTTC

v_call: TRBV6-2/TRBV6-3
d_call: NA
clone_size: NA
j_call: TRBJ1-1
cdr3_aa: CASSAGGNTEAFF
cdr3_nt: TGTGCCAGCAGTGCTGGCGGGAACACTGAAGCTTTCTTT

v_call: TRBV7-2
d_call: NA
clone_size: NA
j_call: TRBJ2-2
cdr3_aa: CASSSTGYSGELFF
cdr3_nt: TGTGCCAGCAGCTCCACAGGGTATTCCGGGGAGCTGTTTTTT

v_call: TRBV6-5
d_call: TRBD1
clone_size: NA
j_call: TRBJ2-1
cdr3_aa: CASSSTGGPYNEQFF
cdr3_nt: TGTGCCAGCAGTTCTACAGGGGGTCCCTACAATGAGCAGTTCTTC

v_call: TRBV7-7
d_call: NA
clone_size: NA
j_call: TRBJ2-5
cdr3_aa: CASSSPRGGAAETQYF
cdr3_nt: TGTGCCAGCAGCTCCCCGAGGGGGGGGGCAGCAGAGACCCAGTACTTC

v_call: TRBV19
d_call: TRBD2
clone_size: NA
j_call: TRBJ2-5
cdr3_aa: CASSLQRGGSYQETQYF
cdr3_nt: TGTGCCAGTAGTTTACAGCGGGGGGGCTCGTACCAAGAGACCCAGTACTTC

v_call: TRBV12-3/TRBV12-4
d_call: TRBD1
clone_size: NA
j_call: TRBJ1-2
cdr3_aa: CASTTFRQGGYTF
cdr3_nt: TGTGCCAGCACTACTTTTCGACAGGGTGGCTACACCTTC

v_call: TRBV11-2
d_call: NA
clone_size: NA
j_call: TRBJ2-1
cdr3_aa: CASWSWAKNNEQFF
cdr3_nt: TGTGCCAGCTGGTCGTGGGCTAAGAACAATGAGCAGTTCTTC

v_call: TRBV11-2
d_call: NA
clone_size: NA
j_call: TRBJ2-5
cdr3_aa: CASSLEGVDSETQYF
cdr3_nt: TGTGCCAGCAGCTTAGAAGGGGTGGATTCGGAGACCCAGTACTTC

v_call: TRBV18
d_call: NA
clone_size: NA
j_call: TRBJ1-2
cdr3_aa: CASSPGGASNYGYTF
cdr3_nt: TGTGCCAGCTCTCCCGGAGGGGCCAGCAACTATGGCTACACCTTC

v_call: TRBV10-1
d_call: TRBD2
clone_size: NA
j_call: TRBJ2-3
cdr3_aa: CASSATSGGAADTQYF
cdr3_nt: TGCGCCAGCAGTGCCACTAGCGGGGGGGCTGCAGATACGCAGTATTTT

v_call: TRBV9
d_call: TRBD2
clone_size: NA
j_call: TRBJ2-3
cdr3_aa: CASSRGGTSADTQYF
cdr3_nt: TGTGCCAGCAGCCGGGGTGGGACTAGCGCAGATACGCAGTATTTT

v_call: TRBV11-2
d_call: NA
clone_size: NA
j_call: TRBJ2-5
cdr3_aa: CASSLGETQYF
cdr3_nt: TGTGCCAGCAGCCTCGGAGAGACCCAGTACTTC

v_call: TRBV11-2
d_call: NA
clone_size: medium-sized
j_call: TRBJ1-1
cdr3_aa: CASSFETVGMRTEAFF
cdr3_nt: TGTGCCAGCAGCTTTGAGACAGTGGGAATGAGGACTGAAGCTTTCTTT

v_call: TRBV5-6
d_call: NA
clone_size: NA
j_call: TRBJ1-1
cdr3_aa: CASSLRRVAEAFF
cdr3_nt: TGTGCCAGCAGCCTCCGCCGGGTCGCTGAAGCTTTCTTT

v_call: TRBV11-3
d_call: NA
clone_size: NA
j_call: TRBJ1-6
cdr3_aa: CASSLCIESSYNSPLHF
cdr3_nt: TGTGCCAGCAGCTTATGTATTGAGAGCTCCTATAATTCACCCCTCCACTTT

v_call: TRBV19
d_call: NA
clone_size: NA
j_call: TRBJ1-5
cdr3_aa: CASNGRGVRQPQHF
cdr3_nt: TGTGCCAGTAATGGCAGGGGAGTACGTCAGCCCCAGCATTTT

v_call: TRBV3-1/TRBV3-2
d_call: TRBD1
clone_size: NA
j_call: TRBJ1-2
cdr3_aa: CASSQVGTGGYGYTF
cdr3_nt: TGTGCCAGCAGCCAAGTAGGGACAGGGGGCTATGGCTACACCTTC

v_call: TRBV10-1
d_call: TRBD1
clone_size: NA
j_call: TRBJ1-5
cdr3_aa: CASSEPRTAGTASNQPQHF
cdr3_nt: TGCGCCAGCAGTGAGCCGAGGACAGCCGGGACAGCGAGCAATCAGCCCCAGCATTTT

v_call: TRBV5-6
d_call: TRBD1
clone_size: NA
j_call: TRBJ1-4
cdr3_aa: CASSSQGGDEKLFF
cdr3_nt: TGTGCCAGCAGCAGCCAGGGGGGAGATGAAAAACTGTTTTTT

v_call: TRBV3-1/TRBV3-2
d_call: NA
clone_size: NA
j_call: TRBJ1-1
cdr3_aa: CASSPSNGEAFF
cdr3_nt: TGTGCCAGCAGCCCTTCCAACGGTGAAGCTTTCTTT

v_call: TRBV19
d_call: NA
clone_size: NA
j_call: TRBJ2-7
cdr3_aa: CASSMAVSPGEQYF
cdr3_nt: TGTGCCAGTAGTATGGCAGTGAGTCCGGGCGAGCAGTACTTC

v_call: TRBV12-3/TRBV12-4
d_call: NA
clone_size: NA
j_call: TRBJ2-5
cdr3_aa: CASSTEETQYF
cdr3_nt: TGTGCCAGCAGCACGGAAGAGACCCAGTACTTC

v_call: TRBV6-2/TRBV6-3
d_call: TRBD2
clone_size: once
j_call: TRBJ2-5
cdr3_aa: CASSQTSGGPGFRETQYF
cdr3_nt: TGTGCCAGCAGCCAGACTAGCGGGGGGCCGGGGTTTCGGGAGACCCAGTACTTC

v_call: TRBV11-2
d_call: NA
clone_size: NA
j_call: TRBJ2-7
cdr3_aa: CASSLVADSYEQYF
cdr3_nt: TGTGCCAGCAGCTTAGTAGCGGACTCCTACGAGCAGTACTTC

v_call: TRBV4-3
d_call: TRBD2
clone_size: NA
j_call: TRBJ2-3
cdr3_aa: CASSQVSGGLKGDTQYF
cdr3_nt: TGCGCCAGCAGCCAAGTTAGCGGGGGGCTGAAGGGAGATACGCAGTATTTT

v_call: TRBV11-2
d_call: TRBD1
clone_size: few
j_call: TRBJ2-1
cdr3_aa: CASSSGQGPYNEQFF
cdr3_nt: TGTGCCAGCAGCTCCGGACAGGGTCCTTACAATGAGCAGTTCTTC

v_call: TRBV5-1
d_call: NA
clone_size: NA
j_call: TRBJ2-2
cdr3_aa: CASSRGGTGELFF
cdr3_nt: TGCGCCAGCAGCAGAGGGGGCACCGGGGAGCTGTTTTTT

v_call: TRBV10-3
d_call: TRBD1
clone_size: NA
j_call: TRBJ2-3
cdr3_aa: CAISETGQGVGTDTQYF
cdr3_nt: TGTGCCATCAGTGAGACAGGACAGGGGGTAGGCACAGATACGCAGTATTTT

v_call: TRBV18
d_call: NA
clone_size: NA
j_call: TRBJ1-1
cdr3_aa: CASSPFGASNTEAFF
cdr3_nt: TGTGCCAGCTCACCTTTTGGGGCTTCGAACACTGAAGCTTTCTTT

v_call: TRBV2
d_call: NA
clone_size: NA
j_call: TRBJ1-5
cdr3_aa: CASNLPGFNQPQHF
cdr3_nt: TGTGCCAGCAACCTTCCAGGTTTTAATCAGCCCCAGCATTTT

v_call: TRBV7-9
d_call: TRBD1
clone_size: NA
j_call: TRBJ2-5
cdr3_aa: CASSLSTGSKETQYF
cdr3_nt: TGTGCCAGCAGCTTATCGACAGGGAGTAAAGAGACCCAGTACTTC

v_call: TRBV7-8
d_call: NA
clone_size: NA
j_call: TRBJ1-1
cdr3_aa: CASSSPIGLNTEAFF
cdr3_nt: TGTGCCAGCAGCTCCCCTATTGGGCTGAACACTGAAGCTTTCTTT

v_call: TRBV7-8
d_call: NA
clone_size: NA
j_call: TRBJ2-1
cdr3_aa: CASSPLQYEQFF
cdr3_nt: TGTGCCAGCAGCCCCCTTCAGTATGAGCAGTTCTTC

v_call: TRBV2
d_call: TRBD1
clone_size: NA
j_call: TRBJ1-2
cdr3_aa: CASSEVQGAGYTF
cdr3_nt: TGTGCCAGCAGTGAGGTACAGGGGGCTGGCTACACCTTC

v_call: TRBV6-2/TRBV6-3
d_call: NA
clone_size: NA
j_call: TRBJ2-3
cdr3_aa: CASSIPGLGTDTQYF
cdr3_nt: TGTGCCAGCAGTATACCCGGACTGGGCACAGATACGCAGTATTTT

v_call: TRBV5-5
d_call: TRBD2
clone_size: few
j_call: TRBJ2-1
cdr3_aa: CASSWGGWRRLAGGGNEQFF
cdr3_nt: TGTGCCAGCAGCTGGGGGGGATGGAGGAGACTAGCGGGAGGCGGGAATGAGCAGTTCTTC

v_call: TRBV6-1
d_call: TRBD1
clone_size: NA
j_call: TRBJ1-3
cdr3_aa: CASSEEVRGQAISFGNTIYF
cdr3_nt: TGTGCCAGCAGTGAAGAGGTTCGAGGACAGGCAATAAGTTTCGGAAACACCATATATTTT

v_call: TRBV6-1
d_call: NA
clone_size: NA
j_call: TRBJ1-2
cdr3_aa: CASSGGVLVTNYGYTF
cdr3_nt: TGTGCCAGCAGTGGGGGGGTCCTTGTGACTAACTATGGCTACACCTTC

v_call: TRBV7-8
d_call: TRBD2
clone_size: NA
j_call: TRBJ2-5
cdr3_aa: CASSLQAGGPGETQYF
cdr3_nt: TGTGCCAGCAGCCTTCAAGCGGGAGGGCCAGGAGAGACCCAGTACTTC

v_call: TRBV27
d_call: TRBD1
clone_size: NA
j_call: TRBJ2-5
cdr3_aa: CASSLSWDRGRETQYF
cdr3_nt: TGTGCCAGCAGTTTATCTTGGGACAGGGGCAGGGAGACCCAGTACTTC

v_call: TRBV6-5
d_call: NA
clone_size: NA
j_call: TRBJ2-1
cdr3_aa: CASSSRRVGSYNEQFF
cdr3_nt: TGTGCCAGCAGTTCCCGCCGGGTCGGATCCTACAATGAGCAGTTCTTC

v_call: TRBV6-2/TRBV6-3
d_call: NA
clone_size: NA
j_call: TRBJ1-3
cdr3_aa: CASSFGTMISGNTIYF
cdr3_nt: TGTGCCAGCAGTTTCGGGACAATGATCTCTGGAAACACCATATATTTT

v_call: TRBV7-9
d_call: NA
clone_size: NA
j_call: TRBJ2-7
cdr3_aa: CASSPTGTYEQYF
cdr3_nt: TGTGCCAGCAGCCCGACAGGAACCTACGAGCAGTACTTC

v_call: TRBV5-1
d_call: NA
clone_size: NA
j_call: TRBJ2-1
cdr3_aa: CASSFLTDEQFF
cdr3_nt: TGCGCCAGCAGCTTTCTTACGGATGAGCAGTTCTTC

v_call: TRBV7-2
d_call: TRBD1
clone_size: NA
j_call: TRBJ1-3
cdr3_aa: CASSLGRTGFGNTIYF
cdr3_nt: TGTGCCAGCAGCTTAGGAAGGACAGGGTTTGGAAACACCATATATTTT

v_call: TRBV29-1
d_call: NA
clone_size: once
j_call: TRBJ1-2
cdr3_aa: CSVVGGNYGYTF
cdr3_nt: TGCAGCGTTGTCGGGGGTAACTATGGCTACACCTTC

v_call: TRBV10-3
d_call: TRBD1
clone_size: NA
j_call: TRBJ2-1
cdr3_aa: CAISGRTGVGEQFF
cdr3_nt: TGTGCCATCAGTGGCCGGACAGGGGTAGGTGAGCAGTTCTTC

v_call: TRBV5-1
d_call: NA
clone_size: NA
j_call: TRBJ2-3
cdr3_aa: CASSLAGVTDTQYF
cdr3_nt: TGCGCCAGCAGCTTGGCCGGGGTCACAGATACGCAGTATTTT

v_call: TRBV2
d_call: NA
clone_size: NA
j_call: TRBJ1-3
cdr3_aa: CASRRYSGNTIYF
cdr3_nt: TGTGCCAGCAGACGGTACTCTGGAAACACCATATATTTT

v_call: TRBV5-6
d_call: TRBD1
clone_size: NA
j_call: TRBJ2-7
cdr3_aa: CASSRDRVVNEQYF
cdr3_nt: TGTGCCAGCAGCCGCGACAGGGTGGTGAACGAGCAGTACTTC

v_call: TRBV9
d_call: NA
clone_size: NA
j_call: TRBJ2-3
cdr3_aa: CASSSSGSTDTQYF
cdr3_nt: TGTGCCAGCTCCTCGAGCGGATCCACAGATACGCAGTATTTT

v_call: TRBV2
d_call: NA
clone_size: NA
j_call: TRBJ2-7
cdr3_aa: CASTEAFYEQYF
cdr3_nt: TGTGCCAGCACGGAGGCATTCTACGAGCAGTACTTC

v_call: TRBV24-1
d_call: TRBD1
clone_size: NA
j_call: TRBJ1-4
cdr3_aa: CATSDLSIGDRVSTNEKLFF
cdr3_nt: TGTGCCACCAGTGATTTATCGATTGGGGACAGGGTCTCAACTAATGAAAAACTGTTTTTT

v_call: TRBV9
d_call: NA
clone_size: NA
j_call: TRBJ1-3
cdr3_aa: CASSVDTVSGNTIYF
cdr3_nt: TGTGCCAGCAGCGTAGACACAGTCTCTGGAAACACCATATATTTT